This T cell receptor beta chain was recorded in a study of OX40 agonist ivuxolimab in advanced cancers. Findings of the study overall: The study observed clonal expansion of CD4+ and CD8+ blood T cells by week 6 at 0.1 to 3.0 mg/kg.

Points on this clone: Its target is unknown.

Germline V gene sequence: CDR1 SGHRS, CDR2 YFSETQ. CDR3 size: 16 residues. Trimming stripped 4 bases from V and 4 bases from J, with 20 bases between. Produced via immunoSEQ multiplex PCR; TCRdb's table is partial and in-frame only. Found here are 59,000 or so clones, about 89% of them singletons; the top ten hold about 0.41%. The specimen was CD4+ or CD8+ T cells sorted from blood, collected in a trial of the OX40 agonist ivuxolimab. This sequence was found in an adult with an advanced solid tumor such as melanoma, head and neck, liver or kidney cancer. This sequence joins TRBV5-1 and TRBJ1-2, with a weak D call TRBD1 (5 bases). CDR3: CASSPGGGAGVYGYTF. CDR3 nucleotide sequence: TGCGCCAGCAGCCCCGGGGGGGGAGCGGGAGTCTATGGCTACACCTTC.